The TCR beta chain described here comes from a study of early T cells in non-severe SARS-CoV-2 infection. Worth noting for this clonotype: Its antigen is not identified.

MiXCR was run by TCRdb on the 5' RACE reads, yielding one entry per CDR3 protein. In the table there are about 28,000 distinct CDR3 sequences, around 5.8% of which are singletons. Germline V gene data show CDR1 as MDHEN and CDR2 as SYDVKM. Trimming removed 4 bases from V and 3 bases from J; junction bases left unmatched: 8. The CDR3 covers 17 residues. Overall study findings and caveats: Anti-spike CD8 responses were favored by VDJdb matching, which missed private and CD4 specificities.

The rearrangement links TRBV28 to TRBJ2-1, with TRBD2 identical over 11 bases. This material consisted of whole blood, taken at baseline. The receptor comes from an adult who was a healthcare worker with PCR-confirmed SARS-CoV-2 infection or an uninfected control (not recorded which). CDR3 DNA: TGTGCCAGCAGTTCCCGATCCGGGACTAGCGGCTACAATGAGCAGTTCTTC. Its translation: CASSSRSGTSGYNEQFF.